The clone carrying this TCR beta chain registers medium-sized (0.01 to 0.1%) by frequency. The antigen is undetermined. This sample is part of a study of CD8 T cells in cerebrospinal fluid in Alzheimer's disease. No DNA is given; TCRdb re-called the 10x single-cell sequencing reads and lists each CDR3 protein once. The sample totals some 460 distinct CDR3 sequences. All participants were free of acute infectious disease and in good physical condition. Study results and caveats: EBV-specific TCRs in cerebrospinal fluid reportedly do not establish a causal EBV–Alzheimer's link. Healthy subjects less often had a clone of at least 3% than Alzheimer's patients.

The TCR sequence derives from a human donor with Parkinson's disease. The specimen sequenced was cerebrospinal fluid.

Here the CDR3 reads CASSYSGTEIYGYTF. The chain couples TRBV6-5 to TRBJ1-2; TCRdb's D gene call, TRBD1, goes unchecked for lack of DNA. Germline CDR1 MNHEY, CDR2 SVGAGI. The CDR3 sequence is 15 residues long.